This T cell receptor beta chain was documented in a study of Ad26.COV2.S vaccination and SARS-CoV-2 variants. Sample treatment: some 19 received Ad26.COV2.S at low or high dose, single or two shots; 5 received placebo; per-sample allocation not given. Sampling occurred on day 63 after the first vaccine or placebo injection. Trimming shortened V by 6 bases and J by 8 bases, and 13 bases separated the two germline ends. CDR1 is MNHEY, CDR2 SVGAGI, per germline. This CDR3 has 13 residues. Sequencing was performed with immunoSEQ multiplex PCR; in TCRdb, only in-frame clones are kept and a portion is missing. Among under 500,000 clones, about nine tenths were seen once, and the ten largest hold around 1.7%.

This clonotype originated in a person between 18 and 65 years old who received the Ad26.COV2.S COVID-19 vaccine or a placebo. This chain uses TRBV6-5 with TRBJ1-4; D gene ambiguous. This sample comprised peripheral blood, obtained in a trial of Ad26.COV2.S vaccine versus placebo. CDR3 sequence: CASRRAGREKLFF. For the CDR3, the DNA is TGTGCCAGCAGGCGGGCGGGTCGGGAAAAACTGTTTTTT.